This T cell receptor beta chain was profiled in a study of PD-L1 blockade in urothelial cancer. For the study at large: Blood was subjected to analysis at 3 weeks (second dose) and 6 weeks following treatment start. Overall study results and limits: Larger 3-week expansion of tumor-associated blood clones was seen in durable-benefit patients.

Sequencing was performed with immunoSEQ multiplex PCR; in TCRdb, only in-frame clones are kept and a portion is missing. The data show some 49,000 clones, nearly 90% seen once. In regard to this clone: Its antigen is unknown.

Source: PBMCs, taken around atezolizumab (anti-PD-L1) treatment. The receptor was isolated from a man in his sixties with urothelial cancer.

CDR3 DNA sequence: TGCGCCAGTTCCTTGGGACTGATCAATTCACCCCTCCACTTT. Protein product: CASSLGLINSPLHF. V gene TRBV5-1 combines with J gene TRBJ1-6; possible D gene TRBD1, 5 bases. This CDR3 spans 14 amino acids. Trimming left V 8 bases short and J 7 bases short, with 16 bases between. Germline V CDR1 and CDR2: SGHRS, YFSETQ.